Sequencing of this TCR beta chain was carried out in a study of human T cells and chemical hapten exposure. The CDR3 totals 14 residues. The V and J ends lost 3 bases and 1 base respectively, with 9 bases between them. Germline CDR1 MRHNA, CDR2 SNTAGT. This clonotype was counted ten times or more. Separate cDNA molecules received unique molecular identifiers, which the library attached to them. One entry per CDR3 protein results from TCRdb running MiXCR on the RACE reads. Seen here are fewer than 50,000 distinct CDR3 sequences, around 3.6% observed once, and the top ten hold about 5.6%. The time point is: healthy volunteer bleed at 6 weeks. Blood, whole and unfractionated, served as the source for total RNA extraction.

This chain joins TRBV6-4 and TRBJ1-1; D possibly corresponds to TRBD1 (6 bases). The origin of this receptor is a human donor in good health. Some clones in this sample may be carry-over from other donors' samples. Sequencing input: whole blood. The CDR3 DNA follows: TGTGCCAGCAGTGAAACAGGGCAGAACACTGAAGCTTTCTTT. The encoded protein is CASSETGQNTEAFF.